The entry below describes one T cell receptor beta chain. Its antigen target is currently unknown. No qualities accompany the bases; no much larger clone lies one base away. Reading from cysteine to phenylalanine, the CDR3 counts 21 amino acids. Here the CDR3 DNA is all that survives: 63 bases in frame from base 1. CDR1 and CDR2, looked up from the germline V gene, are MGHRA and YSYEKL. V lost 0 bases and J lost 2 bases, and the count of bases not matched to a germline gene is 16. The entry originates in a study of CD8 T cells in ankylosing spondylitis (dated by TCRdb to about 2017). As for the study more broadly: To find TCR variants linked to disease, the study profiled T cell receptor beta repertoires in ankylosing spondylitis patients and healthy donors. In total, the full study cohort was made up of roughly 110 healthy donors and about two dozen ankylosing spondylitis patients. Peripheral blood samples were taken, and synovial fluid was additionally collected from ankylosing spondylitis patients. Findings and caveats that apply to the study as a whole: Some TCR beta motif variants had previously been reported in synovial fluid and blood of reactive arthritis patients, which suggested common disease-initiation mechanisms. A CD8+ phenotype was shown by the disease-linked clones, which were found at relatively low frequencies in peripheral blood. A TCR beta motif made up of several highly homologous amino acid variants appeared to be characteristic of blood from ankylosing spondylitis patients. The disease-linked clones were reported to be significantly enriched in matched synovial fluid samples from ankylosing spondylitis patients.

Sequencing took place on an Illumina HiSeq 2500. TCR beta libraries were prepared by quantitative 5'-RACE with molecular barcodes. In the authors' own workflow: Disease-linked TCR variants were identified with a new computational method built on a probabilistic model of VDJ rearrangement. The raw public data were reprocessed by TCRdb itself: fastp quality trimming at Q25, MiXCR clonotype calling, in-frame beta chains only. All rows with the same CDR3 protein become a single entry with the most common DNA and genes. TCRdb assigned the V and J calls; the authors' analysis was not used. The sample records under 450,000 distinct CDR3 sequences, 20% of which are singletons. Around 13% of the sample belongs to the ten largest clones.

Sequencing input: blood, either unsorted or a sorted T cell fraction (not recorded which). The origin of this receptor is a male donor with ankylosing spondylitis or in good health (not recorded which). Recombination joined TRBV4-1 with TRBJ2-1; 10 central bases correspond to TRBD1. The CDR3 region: CASSQETLGQGPASPYNEQFF. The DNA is TGCGCCAGCAGCCAAGAAACGTTGGGACAGGGGCCCGCTTCTCCCTACAATGAGCAGTTCTTC.